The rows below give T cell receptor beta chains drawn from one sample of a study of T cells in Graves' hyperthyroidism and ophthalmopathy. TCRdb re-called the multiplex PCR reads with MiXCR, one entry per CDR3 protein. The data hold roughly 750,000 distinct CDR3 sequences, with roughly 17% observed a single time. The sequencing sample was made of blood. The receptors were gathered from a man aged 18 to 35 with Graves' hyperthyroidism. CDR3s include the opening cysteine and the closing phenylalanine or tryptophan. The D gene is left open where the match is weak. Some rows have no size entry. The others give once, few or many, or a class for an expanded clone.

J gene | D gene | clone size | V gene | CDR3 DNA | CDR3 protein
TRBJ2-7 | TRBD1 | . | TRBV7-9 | TGTGCCAGCAGCCTCCTTGGGACAGGGGGCTTTAAGTCCTACGAGCAGTACTTC | CASSLLGTGGFKSYEQYF
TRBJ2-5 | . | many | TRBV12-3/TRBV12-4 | TGTGCCAGCAGTTCACGCGGGACGGAAGAGACCCAGTACTTC | CASSSRGTEETQYF
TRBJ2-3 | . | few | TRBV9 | TGTGCCAGCAGCTCAGAGAGGCCCACAGATACGCAGTATTTT | CASSSERPTDTQYF
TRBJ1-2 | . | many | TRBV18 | TGTGCCAGCTCACCGGGCCGAGGTAACTATGGCTACACCTTC | CASSPGRGNYGYTF
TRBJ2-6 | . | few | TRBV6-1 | TGTGCCAGCAGGGGTGCTACGTCTGGGGCCAACGTCCTGACTTTC | CASRGATSGANVLTF
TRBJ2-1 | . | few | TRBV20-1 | TGCAGTGCTGGACACAGCAGCTACAATGAGCAGTTCTTC | CSAGHSSYNEQFF
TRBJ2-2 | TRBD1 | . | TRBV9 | TGTGCCAGCAGCGTAGGCGTGACAGGGAGAACCGGGGAGCTGTTTTTT | CASSVGVTGRTGELFF
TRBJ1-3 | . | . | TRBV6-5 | TGTGCCAGCAGTTACTCAGTTCGTAGGCCGCACTCTGGAAACACCATATATTTT | CASSYSVRRPHSGNTIYF
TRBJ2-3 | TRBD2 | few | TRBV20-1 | TGCAGTGCTCCTACGGGGCTAGCGGGAGTAGATACGCAGTATTTT | CSAPTGLAGVDTQYF
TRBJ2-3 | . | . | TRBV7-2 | TGTGCCAGCAGCTTATTGGGGCAGGGGGGAGATACGCAGTATTTT | CASSLLGQGGDTQYF
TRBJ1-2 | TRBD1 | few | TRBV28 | TGTGCCAGCAGTCCAGACAGGGTCTCGGGCTACACCTTC | CASSPDRVSGYTF
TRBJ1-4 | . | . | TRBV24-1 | TGTGCCACCAGTGATGAGGTGGGGATGGATAATGAAAAACTGTTTTTT | CATSDEVGMDNEKLFF
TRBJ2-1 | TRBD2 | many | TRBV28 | TGTGCCAGCAGTTTGGAAAGCGGGAGGGCGATCTACAATGAGCAGTTCTTC | CASSLESGRAIYNEQFF
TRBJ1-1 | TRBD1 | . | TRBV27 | TGTGCCAGCAGTTCAGGACAGGGGATAGGCACTGAAGCTTTCTTT | CASSSGQGIGTEAFF
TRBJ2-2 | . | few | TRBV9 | TGTGCCAGCAGCGTAGATGGGCGGTCGAACACCGGGGAGCTGTTTTTT | CASSVDGRSNTGELFF
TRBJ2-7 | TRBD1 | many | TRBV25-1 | TGTGCCAGCAGTGGCCAGGGACAGGGATTCAACGAGCAGTACTTC | CASSGQGQGFNEQYF
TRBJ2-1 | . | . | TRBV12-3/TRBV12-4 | TGTGCCAGCAGTTTAGGGGCCGGACACTACAATGAGCAGTTCTTC | CASSLGAGHYNEQFF
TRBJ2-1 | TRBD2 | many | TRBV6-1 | TGTGCCAGCAGTGAGCGGGAGCCCCGCCAAACTGAGCAGTTCTTC | CASSEREPRQTEQFF
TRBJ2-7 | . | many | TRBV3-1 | TGTGCCAGCAGCCCAATGACTAGTCCGACAGTCTACGAGCAGTACTTC | CASSPMTSPTVYEQYF
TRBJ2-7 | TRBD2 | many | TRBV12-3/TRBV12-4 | TGTGCCAGCAGTCCCCGACTAGCTGAGGGCGAGCAGTACTTC | CASSPRLAEGEQYF
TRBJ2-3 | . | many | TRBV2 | TGTGCCAGCAGGGATGACATCCCGGGGGCAGATACGCAGTATTTT | CASRDDIPGADTQYF
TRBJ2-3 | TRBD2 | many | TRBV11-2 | TGTGCCAGCAGCTTAAGGGCGGGAGGAGAAGATACGCAGTATTTT | CASSLRAGGEDTQYF
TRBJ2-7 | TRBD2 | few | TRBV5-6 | TGTGCCAGCAGCTCTAGTAGGGCGGGAGTTTTCCACGAGCAGTACTTC | CASSSSRAGVFHEQYF
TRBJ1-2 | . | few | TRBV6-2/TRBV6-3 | TGTGCCAGCAGTTACAGGGATCAACTCTATGGCTACACCTTC | CASSYRDQLYGYTF
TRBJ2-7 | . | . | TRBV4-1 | TGCGCCAGCAGCCAATTAGACCGGACAAACTTATACGAGCAGTACTTC | CASSQLDRTNLYEQYF
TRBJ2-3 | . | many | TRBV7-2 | TGTGCCAGCAGCTTAAGCTGGACGCAGTATTTT | CASSLSWTQYF